This TCR beta chain was observed in a study of cytomegalovirus exposure and HLA in healthy donors (dated by TCRdb to 2017 to 2019). With regard to the full study: An earlier analysis of approximately 600 of the donors reported about 250 Gb of sequence data and some 120 million unique TCR beta sequences from approximately 180 million T cells. A later genetic analysis took genome-wide SNP genotypes for about three fifths of the 666 donors and used that subset as a discovery cohort. Every discovery cohort repertoire had been produced on one sequencing platform. The genetic ancestry cluster associated with self-reported Caucasian donors included about four fifths of the roughly 360 genotyped donors. Around 330 gigabases of sequencing data and tens of millions of unique TCR sequences made up an early release that covered some 640 HLA-typed donors. The study combined high-throughput TCR immunosequencing, statistical association of individual TCRs with disease status, and machine learning to predict cytomegalovirus infection status. To study patterns of TCR occurrence, a later analysis re-analyzed previously published TCR beta repertoires from under 750 donors and added high-resolution HLA genotyping. An earlier analysis of about 620 of the donors applied high-throughput TCR beta sequencing to assess whether each TCR beta V gene segment acted as functional or pseudogenic. Rather than using new phenotypic data, the later analysis identified candidate immune exposures from TCR beta sequences and from how often those sequences occurred across donors. Among about 390 genotyped donors of the cohort, an average of around 240,000 unique TCR beta nucleotide sequences were sequenced per donor, roughly 20% of them non-productive. Several DR-DQ haplotypes were handled as single units for association and clustering because linkage in the cohort was strong. Both class I and class II loci were covered by HLA typing, at four-digit resolution. The number of typed donors differed by locus: about 629-640 for A, B, C, DRB1 and DQB1; approximately 520 for DQA1; some 610 for DPA1; and roughly 470 for DPB1. The T cell repertoires of under 700 subjects were profiled by immunosequencing and related to cytomegalovirus serostatus. Along with the approximately 650-subject first cohort, a separate validation cohort of 120 different subjects was used. The aim of the study was to test whether cataloging public T cell receptors could identify signatures of past pathogen exposure. Donor age, sex, ethnicity and CMV serostatus were compiled alongside the repertoire data. General findings and caveats noted by the study authors: A later genetic analysis reported fewer N-insertions in productive TCRs among donors in an Asian-associated ancestry cluster than the roughly 720-donor mean. In a later analysis, most CMV-associated TCR beta chains were found to appear HLA-restricted, with HLA associations seemingly driven largely by CMV exposure. While some public TCRs were present in many individuals, most TCR sequences turned up only very rarely across donors. The classifier was reported to diagnose cytomegalovirus status with high specificity and sensitivity in both the original cohort and the validation cohort. Sequencing depth was assumed to be roughly uniform across donors in the presence/absence analyses, though that assumption may not hold. According to a later analysis, TCR association rates differed among HLA loci, with DRB1 alleles showing the most associated TCRs and HLA-C alleles showing the fewest. When HLA alleles, especially DR and DQ, strongly co-occurred, TCR associations were difficult to assign to individual alleles. At a false discovery rate of 0.05, a later analysis linked under 20,000 TCR beta sequences to specific HLA alleles. Some IMGT-functional V segments, including TRBV6-2 and TRBV6-3, could not be distinguished by the 87-base-pair reads and were therefore excluded. Immune exposure information for the cohort was limited to CMV serostatus. The cohort was sequenced for TCR beta chains only, and without alpha or paired-chain data the features that could be detected were limited. Linkage disequilibrium might explain the correlated functional status among segregating V segments, but an unknown experimental factor could not be ruled out. A further reported finding was that TCR beta sequences accurately predicted the HLA-A and HLA-B alleles for most subjects in the first cohort. In a later analysis, HLA-associated TCR beta chains were found to be more clonally expanded and to have lower generation probabilities than equally common non-associated chains. In a later analysis, several top co-occurrence clusters were reported to appear linked to parvovirus B19, influenza, CMV and Epstein-Barr virus. According to the authors, the approach could potentially be generalized to other disease states and immunological phenotypes. Because counts were too low, roughly 17 rarely observed V segments, including chromosome 9 orphons, were left out of the earlier analysis of some 640 of the donors. V-gene and J-gene trimming of TCR beta chains was associated with a missense DCLRE1C variant in a later genetic analysis, and the association was replicated in an independent cohort. In vitro tests confirmed that a few of the cytomegalovirus-associated TCR beta chains recognize cytomegalovirus antigens. A total of 150 to 200 TCR beta chains were listed by the study as associated with cytomegalovirus. HLA typing was unavailable for some donors at each locus, so association tests used only the typed subset. An earlier analysis of 587 of the donors showed that most TCR beta V segments appeared in productive rearrangements either about 90% or about 30% of the time, which broadly matched IMGT annotations. The sequencing pipeline was judged likely to have produced a cluster of highly shared sequence variants as a technical artifact.

The cohort consisted of hundreds of healthy bone marrow donors. At the time of sampling, all cohort members were nominally healthy, though unrecorded immune exposures were likely present. The donor was CMV seronegative and was included in the group of several hundred seronegative cohort members. Every donor gave a peripheral blood sample, and the peripheral blood mononuclear cells from that sample were used for TCR beta sequencing. The Qiagen DNeasy Blood Extraction Kit was used to extract genomic DNA from the blood cell samples. Of note for this clone: Its antigen has not been determined. One base away there is no much larger clone; base qualities are not given.

The junction carries 12 bases between V and J, which are trimmed by 6 bases and 0 bases respectively. Reading from cysteine to phenylalanine, the CDR3 counts 15 amino acids. Solely the CDR3 DNA is kept, with 45 bases framed from the first base. The germline V gene encodes CDR1 GTSNPN and CDR2 SVGIG (reference sequence). Receptors were amplified or captured by the immunoSEQ multiplex PCR assay. A mixture of 60 forward primers for TCR Vbeta segments and 13 reverse primers for TCR Jbeta segments was used in the multiplex PCR. Amplification of the CDR3 region of rearranged TCR beta genes was performed with a multiplex PCR assay on genomic DNA. The Illumina HiSeq System was used to sequence the amplified TCR beta libraries as 87-base-pair reads. In the authors' own workflow: A later analysis tallied around 82 million unique TCR beta chains across the 610 or so repertoires, and roughly 11 million of those chains were shared by two or more donors. To remove PCR and sequencing errors, raw reads were error-corrected and collapsed into unique sequences using a nearest-neighbor algorithm that merged closely related sequences. Alignment of CDR3 sequences to IMGT reference sequences was used to assign V, D and J gene segments. Each retained sequence needed at least a six-nucleotide match to both a V gene segment and a J gene segment. Rearrangements were called productive when the CDR3 lacked stop codons and stayed in frame with V and J; all others were non-productive. CDR3 was defined by IMGT convention, running from the second conserved V-encoded cysteine to the conserved J-encoded phenylalanine. The earlier analysis of 500 to 650 of the donors excluded any sequence lacking an unambiguous match to a single V gene segment. An earlier analysis of around 600 of the donors classified V segments as functional when productive rearrangements were above 56.7% and as segregating when the standard deviation between donors was above 5%. To diagnose cytomegalovirus status from the catalog of TCR beta chain sequences, a statistical classification framework was built. In a later analysis, V and J genes were assigned by comparing TCR nucleotide sequences against IMGT/GENE-DB human TR gene sequences. Using the TCRdist pipeline, a later analysis assigned CDR3 sequences along with most-parsimonious VDJ recombination scenarios. In a later analysis, each TCR beta chain was defined by its CDR3 amino acid sequence together with its V-gene family, and reads without a unique V-gene family were excluded. To address suspected cross-contamination and a sequencing artifact, a later analysis removed several hundred highly shared, low-generation-probability nucleotide sequences. A later analysis calculated a clonal expansion index for each public chain from normalized within-repertoire ranks of inferred template counts. A later analysis computed generation probabilities with a VDJ recombination model fitted to out-of-frame rearrangements, and checked the results against IGoR. In a later analysis, hypergeometric tests were used to score TCR-TCR, TCR-HLA and TCR-CMV co-occurrence, with a repertoire-size bias correction applied to TCR pairs. In a later analysis, false discovery rates were estimated by permuting HLA or CMV assignments 20 times. A later analysis grouped co-occurring TCRs with DBSCAN, adding TCRdist sequence similarity when clustering within HLA-allele-positive subsets. Repertoires with fewer than 30,000 or more than 120,000 public chains were left out of co-occurrence clustering, as were five repertoires with anomalous nucleotide sharing. Held by TCRdb, this immuneACCESS table contains in-frame sequences only and omits some clones. Under half of the omission traces to an unresolved V gene where checked; the cause of the rest is unknown. V, J and clone size were drawn from that table, and D and trimming were deduced from the DNA. This sample is represented by some 210,000 clones; 60% to 80% of them were singletons. The ten biggest clones cover less than 4.5% of the sample.

This TCR was sampled from a male donor in good health and CMV-seronegative. Sample: PBMCs. The chain uses TRBV30 and TRBJ1-6; TRBD1 could be the D gene, as 5 bases match. DNA sequence: TGTGCCTGCCGGACAACGAGCTCCTATAATTCACCCCTCCACTTT. Protein translation: CACRTTSSYNSPLHF.